This T cell receptor (beta chain) was identified in a study of shared clonotypes between healthy human individuals. Regarding the study as a whole: Among non-shared clonotypes, generation probabilities were lower than among those shared by all four donors.

The CDR3 spans 13 residues. Trimming removed 7 bases from V and 0 bases from J; junction bases left unmatched: 3. Germline loops: CDR1 SQVTM, CDR2 ANQGSEA. As regards this clone: Its matching antigen is unknown.

Clones were read by immunoSEQ multiplex PCR, and TCRdb kept only the in-frame ones, dropping some. This table holds 1.4 million to 1.5 million clones, about 96% found once. The source of this sequence is a man in his thirties or forties in good health. Material for sequencing was naive CD4+ T cells sorted from blood. Specified subset: CD45RA+ positively selected. The chain joins TRBV29-1 to TRBJ2-1; 7 bases are shared with TRBD2. Written as DNA, the CDR3 is TGCAGCGCGGGCGGGAGCTCCTACAATGAGCAGTTCTTC. It encodes CSAGGSSYNEQFF.